Following are 30 T cell receptor beta chains from one sample sequenced in a study of technical replicates of blood from several donors. TCRdb's copy holds only in-frame clones and misses some; the assay was immunoSEQ multiplex PCR. The sample lists 80,000 or so clones, 95% to 98% occurring once. The sample was T cells isolated from PBMCs. Every receptor here comes from a human donor in good health.

The chain carries TRBV30 and TRBJ1-5; a possible D gene is TRBD1 (5 bases). The V end lost 2 bases, the J end lost 5 bases, and 13 bases lay between the germline ends. Germline values: CDR1 GTSNPN, CDR2 SVGIG (reference sequence). This CDR3 comprises 14 residues. The chain's CDR3 is CAWSLDSTDQPQHF. The DNA for the CDR3 is TGTGCCTGGAGTCTCGACAGTACCGATCAGCCCCAGCATTTT.

V and J are TRBV7-2 and TRBJ2-1, with D maybe TRBD2 (6 bases). The V end was cut by 5 bases, the J end by 7 bases, with 21 bases between. CDR1 and CDR2 from the germline V gene are SGHTA and FQGNSA. The CDR3 is 16 amino acids. CDR3 in amino acids: CASSPWSGDRWNEQFF. DNA of the CDR3: TGTGCCAGCAGCCCTTGGTCGGGGGACCGTTGGAATGAGCAGTTCTTC. The variable domain in full, completed from reference TRBV7-2 and TRBJ2-1, reads GAGVSQSPSNKVTEKGKDVELRCDPISGHTALYWYRQSLGQGLEFLIYFQGNSAPDKSGLPSDRFSAERTGGSVSTLTIQRTQQEDSAVYLCASSPWSGDRWNEQFFGPGTRLTVL.

DNA of the CDR3: TGCGCCAGCGCGGACAGAGTAGGAACTGAAGCTTTCTTT. Its translation: CASADRVGTEAFF. The chain joins TRBV5-1 to TRBJ1-1; possible D gene TRBD1, 6 bases. The CDR3 length is 13 residues. Germline V gene data show CDR1 as SGHRS and CDR2 as YFSETQ. Between the trimmed V and J ends, which lost 7 bases and 5 bases, there was a span of 15 bases.

This clone appeared once. The V gene is TRBV6-4, the J gene TRBJ2-3; weak D call: TRBD2 (5 bases). Trimming removed 3 bases at V and 0 bases at J, with 10 bases between. The CDR3 extends over 15 amino acids. Looked up from germline, CDR1 is MRHNA and CDR2 is SNTAGT. This chain's CDR3 is CASSEERTSTDTQYF. The CDR3 nucleotides read TGTGCCAGCAGTGAAGAGCGGACTAGCACAGATACGCAGTATTTT.

V gene TRBV28 combines with J gene TRBJ1-2; D unresolved. CDR3 length equals 14 residues. Trimming removed 5 bases at V and 3 bases at J, with 13 bases between. Germline values: CDR1 MDHEN, CDR2 SYDVKM. CDR3 in DNA: TGTGCCAGCAGTCAGCGTTGGGTACACTATGGCTACACCTTC. Translated, it gives CASSQRWVHYGYTF.

The gene calls are TRBV7-6 and TRBJ1-5, with 7 positions matching TRBD1. The CDR3 covers 15 residues. With V trimmed by 2 bases and J by 2 bases, 3 bases remained unmatched. Germline assignment: CDR1 SGHVS and CDR2 FNYEAQ. The CDR3 region is CASSLTGQGNQPQHF. The CDR3 region has the DNA TGTGCCAGCAGCTTAACTGGACAGGGCAATCAGCCCCAGCATTTT.

This chain uses TRBV19 with TRBJ2-7; the D gene is possibly TRBD2 (5 bases). V was cut by 3 bases and J by 5 bases, with 17 bases left in between. The CDR3 extends over 15 amino acids. The germline V gene encodes CDR1 LNHDA and CDR2 SQIVND (reference sequence). Here the CDR3 reads CASSMKVEAEDEQYF. CDR3 sequence (DNA): TGTGCCAGTAGTATGAAGGTTGAGGCGGAGGACGAGCAGTACTTC. The variable domain in full, completed from reference TRBV19 and TRBJ2-7, reads DGGITQSPKYLFRKEGQNVTLSCEQNLNHDAMYWYRQDPGQGLRLIYYSQIVNDFQKGDIAEGYSVSREKKESFPLTVTSAQKNPTAFYLCASSMKVEAEDEQYFGPGTRLTVT.

CDR3 DNA: TGTGCCAGCAGCCTCCAGGGCACAGATACGCAGTATTTT. Translating gives CASSLQGTDTQYF. The gene calls are TRBV7-3 and TRBJ2-3; D gene uncertain. The CDR3 runs 13 residues. Trimming stripped 5 bases from V and 1 base from J, with 7 bases between. The germline V gene has CDR1 SGHTA and CDR2 FQGTGA. Full variable domain (remainder filled in from reference TRBV7-3 and TRBJ2-3): GAGVSQTPSNKVTEKGKYVELRCDPISGHTALYWYRQSLGQGPEFLIYFQGTGAADDSGLPNDRFFAVRPEGSVSTLKIQRTERGDSAVYLCASSLQGTDTQYFGPGTRLTVL.

The chain links TRBV2 to TRBJ1-2; tentatively, D is TRBD1 (5 bases). Per the germline V gene, CDR1 is SNHLY and CDR2 is FYNNEI. V was shortened by 3 bases and J by 8 bases, with 10 bases between the two germline ends. CDR3 size: 12 residues. CDR3 sequence reads: CASSEGEGGYTF. The CDR3, as DNA: TGTGCCAGCAGTGAGGGGGAGGGGGGCTACACCTTC.

This chain connects TRBV28 to TRBJ1-1; weak D call: TRBD1 (6 bases). Between the trimmed V and J ends, which lost 3 bases and 3 bases, there was a span of 8 bases. This CDR3 has 13 amino acids. Germline V CDR1 and CDR2: MDHEN, SYDVKM. CDR3 protein: CASSLGADTEAFF. CDR3 DNA sequence: TGTGCCAGCAGTTTGGGGGCGGACACTGAAGCTTTCTTT.

The chain combines TRBV5-1 with TRBJ2-1; perhaps TRBD2 as D (5 bases). This CDR3 has 15 amino acids. V was clipped by 0 bases and J by 2 bases, with 9 bases between them. CDR1 and CDR2 from the germline V gene are SGHRS and YFSETQ. CDR3 sequence (DNA): TGCGCCAGCAGCTTGGCGGAGGCTACCTACAATGAGCAGTTCTTC. This gives the protein CASSLAEATYNEQFF.

J is TRBJ2-3 and V is TRBV9, with 9 positions matching TRBD2. The CDR3 spans 15 residues. In germline, CDR1 is SGDLS, CDR2 YYNGEE. With V trimmed by 2 bases and J by 4 bases, 5 bases remained unmatched. CDR3 sequence reads: CASSVRLAEADTQYF. Written as DNA, the CDR3 is TGTGCCAGCAGCGTCAGACTAGCGGAGGCAGATACGCAGTATTTT.

V is TRBV6-1 and J is TRBJ2-7, with TRBD1 as a possible D gene (5 bases). The CDR3 loop spans 12 amino acids. Trimming cost V 2 bases and J 7 bases, with 9 bases left between them. Germline assignment: CDR1 MNHNS and CDR2 SASEGT. CDR3 loop: CASSEPGWEQYF. As DNA, the CDR3 is TGTGCCAGCAGTGAACCAGGGTGGGAGCAGTACTTC.

This chain uses TRBV19 with TRBJ1-2; D unresolved. The CDR3 has 15 amino acids. Germline CDR1 reads LNHDA; CDR2 reads SQIVND (reference sequence). The V end lost 2 bases, the J end lost 5 bases, and 15 bases lay between the germline ends. The CDR3 nucleotides read TGTGCCAGTAGTATACCCCCGGGATCTTCTTATGGCTACACCTTC. It codes for CASSIPPGSSYGYTF.

This clone has only one observation. The chain joins TRBV19 to TRBJ1-5, with D maybe TRBD1 (6 bases). Germline assignment: CDR1 LNHDA and CDR2 SQIVND (reference sequence). Trimming pared 5 bases from V and 2 bases from J, leaving 13 bases between. This CDR3 is built from 15 residues. The CDR3 DNA is TGTGCCAGTAGTGTAAACAGGGTAGGCAATCAGCCCCAGCATTTT. Protein product: CASSVNRVGNQPQHF.

The chain couples TRBV5-5 to TRBJ1-1; tentative D call: TRBD1 (6 bases). The CDR3 sequence is 13 residues long. V was cut by 3 bases and J by 4 bases, with 10 bases left in between. In germline, CDR1 is SGHKS, CDR2 YYEKEE (reference sequence). The CDR3 here is CASSSGQSTEAFF. The CDR3 bases are TGTGCCAGCAGCTCCGGACAGAGCACTGAAGCTTTCTTT.

This clone is a singleton in its sample. The chain links TRBV5-1 to TRBJ2-1; D remains unclear. The CDR3 is 14 residues long. Germline V gene data show CDR1 as SGHRS and CDR2 as YFSETQ. Trimming took off 7 bases at V and 0 bases at J, with 11 bases between the two ends. Here the CDR3 reads CASYLVSSYNEQFF. The CDR3 nucleotides are TGCGCCAGCTATTTAGTAAGCTCCTACAATGAGCAGTTCTTC.

In its sample, this clone was seen once. The V gene is TRBV7-6, the J gene TRBJ2-1; the match to TRBD1 covers 9 bases. Germline lookup yields CDR1 SGHVS and CDR2 FNYEAQ. The CDR3 runs to 15 residues. V was clipped by 1 base and J by 6 bases; unmatched bases: 4. In DNA form, the CDR3 reads TGTGCCAGCAGCTTAGTGGGACAGGGTGCCAATGAGCAGTTCTTC. The encoded protein is CASSLVGQGANEQFF. Looking up the rest from reference TRBV7-6 and TRBJ2-1 gives the full variable domain: GAGVSQSPRYKVTKRGQDVALRCDPISGHVSLYWYRQALGQGPEFLTYFNYEAQQDKSGLPNDRFSAERPEGSISTLTIQRTEQRDSAMYRCASSLVGQGANEQFFGPGTRLTVL.

Points on this clone: The sample contains more than one DNA sequence encoding this CDR3. The chain recombines TRBV11-3 with TRBJ1-5; D uncertain. Germline loops: CDR1 SGHNT, CDR2 YENEEA. V was trimmed by 0 bases and J by 9 bases, leaving 6 bases between them. This CDR3 spans 12 amino acids. As DNA, the CDR3 is TGTGCCAGCAGCTTAGATCGGGGGCCCCAGCATTTT. This sequence encodes CASSLDRGPQHF. Filled out from reference TRBV11-3 and TRBJ1-5, the complete variable domain reads EAGVVQSPRYKIIEKKQPVAFWCNPISGHNTLYWYLQNLGQGPELLIRYENEEAVDDSQLPKDRFSAERLKGVDSTLKIQPAELGDSAVYLCASSLDRGPQHFGDGTRLSIL.

CDR3 amino acids: CASSQDLRTGGETQYF. For the CDR3, the DNA is TGCGCCAGCAGCCAAGATCTCCGGACAGGGGGAGAGACCCAGTACTTC. The chain is built from TRBV4-3 and TRBJ2-5, with 10 bases aligning to TRBD1. J was trimmed by 4 bases and V by 0 bases; bases with no gene match: 5. The germline V gene encodes CDR1 LGHNA and CDR2 YSLEER. The CDR3 has 16 amino acids.

The chain employs TRBV7-2 and TRBJ2-6, with 7 nucleotides matching TRBD1. Germline lookup yields CDR1 SGHTA and CDR2 FQGNSA. After removal of 4 bases from V and 0 bases from J, the junction contained 6 bases not matched to a gene. The CDR3 is 17 residues long. Written as DNA, the CDR3 is TGTGCCAGCAGCTCACAGGGGTCCCCCTCTGGGGCCAACGTCCTGACTTTC. Translating gives CASSSQGSPSGANVLTF.

DNA of the CDR3: TGTGCCAGTACCCAGGGACTAGCGGGAGCTACAGATACGCAGTATTTT. This codes for CASTQGLAGATDTQYF. The V and J genes are TRBV19 and TRBJ2-3, with TRBD2 matching 14 bases. From germline, CDR1 is LNHDA and CDR2 SQIVND (reference sequence). V shed 7 bases and J 3 bases; nucleotides not matched to a gene: 6. CDR3 length equals 16 residues.

The chain couples TRBV19 to TRBJ1-5, with D possibly matching TRBD1 (6 bases). Trimming cost V 3 bases and J 5 bases, with 14 bases left between them. Germline CDR1 LNHDA, CDR2 SQIVND (reference sequence). This CDR3 has 15 residues. As DNA, the CDR3 is TGTGCCAGTAGTATCCGGGACAACCAATATCAGCCCCAGCATTTT. Its protein product is CASSIRDNQYQPQHF.

The genes are TRBV19 and TRBJ1-2; 8 bases line up with TRBD1. CDR1 LNHDA and CDR2 SQIVND come from the germline V gene (reference sequence). Trimming at V came to 4 bases and at J to 7 bases, leaving 8 bases not matched to a gene. The CDR3 totals 14 residues. CDR3 bases: TGTGCCAGTAGTACTCTGACAGGGGCTAGTGGCTACACCTTC. This encodes CASSTLTGASGYTF.

J is TRBJ1-5 and V is TRBV2; D is unresolved. Germline CDR1 SNHLY, CDR2 FYNNEI. Trimming stripped 1 base from V and 4 bases from J, with 17 bases between. The CDR3 is 17 residues long. The chain's CDR3 is CASSEEAGFGQNQPQHF. CDR3 DNA sequence: TGTGCCAGCAGTGAAGAGGCGGGATTTGGCCAAAATCAGCCCCAGCATTTT.

The V gene is TRBV4-3, the J gene TRBJ2-7; the D gene is possibly TRBD1 (5 bases). CDR3 length equals 16 residues. The germline V gene has CDR1 LGHNA and CDR2 YSLEER. The V end lost 1 base, the J end lost 2 bases, and 15 bases lay between the germline ends. DNA for the CDR3: TGCGCCAGCAGCCAAGGTCAGGGCCTTAGAGCCTACGAGCAGTACTTC. This encodes CASSQGQGLRAYEQYF.

The chain couples TRBV19 to TRBJ1-4, with 8 nucleotides matching TRBD1. The CDR3 is 15 amino acids. The junction had 6 bases not matched to a gene; V was cut back by 7 bases and J by 2 bases. Germline lookup yields CDR1 LNHDA and CDR2 SQIVND (reference sequence). CDR3 in amino acids: CASKDRGSTNEKLFF. CDR3 nucleotides: TGTGCCAGTAAAGACAGGGGTTCGACTAATGAAAAACTGTTTTTT. The full variable domain, with the rest looked up from reference TRBV19 and TRBJ1-4, is DGGITQSPKYLFRKEGQNVTLSCEQNLNHDAMYWYRQDPGQGLRLIYYSQIVNDFQKGDIAEGYSVSREKKESFPLTVTSAQKNPTAFYLCASKDRGSTNEKLFFGSGTQLSVL.

The chain links TRBV7-9 to TRBJ2-7, with 9 bases matching TRBD2. Trimming removed 2 bases from V and 5 bases from J; junction bases left unmatched: 7. This CDR3 is built from 15 residues. CDR1 is SEHNR, CDR2 FQNEAQ, per germline (reference sequence). CDR3 residues: CASSLSSGIGNEQYF. The CDR3 DNA follows: TGTGCCAGCAGCTTATCTAGCGGGATAGGAAACGAGCAGTACTTC.

This chain joins TRBV11-2 and TRBJ2-7; 9 bases are a match to TRBD1. Germline CDR1 SGHAT, CDR2 FQNNGV. V gave up 4 bases and J gave up 7 bases; unmatched junction bases: 2. CDR3 length: 12 amino acids. CDR3 in DNA: TGTGCCAGCAGCTGGGACAGGGCAGAGCAGTACTTC. Translation: CASSWDRAEQYF.

The gene calls are TRBV9 and TRBJ2-1; TRBD2 matches 9 bases. The CDR3 loop spans 15 amino acids. V gave up 0 bases and J gave up 2 bases; unmatched junction bases: 0. Germline CDR1 and CDR2: SGDLS and YYNGEE. In DNA form, the CDR3 reads TGTGCCAGCAGCGTAGTAGCGGGGGCCTACAATGAGCAGTTCTTC. Protein: CASSVVAGAYNEQFF.